This T cell receptor (beta chain) was retrieved from a study of cytotoxic CD8 clonotypes in ibrutinib-treated CLL. The overall study: For this cohort, patients were around eleven relapsed/refractory and about 16 treatment-naive, while under 18 were IGHV unmutated. The response samples were taken once patients had been treated for a median of about 12 months, range 6 to 36.

The germline V gene encodes CDR1 LNHDA and CDR2 SQIVND (reference sequence). Trimming removed 7 bases from V and 5 bases from J, with 5 bases in between. This CDR3 has 11 amino acids. Profiling relied on immunoSEQ multiplex PCR, and the TCRdb table lists in-frame clones only, not all of them. The repertoire has 150,000 or so clones, roughly 90% of them found once; the top ten carry approximately 2.9%. This clone was counted a single time. Its matching antigen is unknown. Study conclusions and caveats: Samples were collected at differing times from sustained-remission and progressing patients.

V and J are TRBV19 and TRBJ1-4; D remains ambiguous. The origin of this receptor is a human donor with chronic lymphocytic leukemia. This sample comprised PBMCs, obtained at disease progression, from a patient treated with ibrutinib. CDR3 DNA: TGTGCCAGTAATCGCAATGAAAAACTGTTTTTT. This codes for CASNRNEKLFF.